Below are 25 T cell receptor beta chains sequenced from a single sample in a study of cytomegalovirus exposure and HLA in healthy donors. PCR primers comprised 60 Vbeta and 13 Jbeta primers. Profiled with immunoSEQ multiplex PCR; TCRdb holds only in-frame clones, not every one. The table shows more than 95,000 clones, with roughly 80% occurring only once. Sequencing used PBMCs. These receptors were collected from a man aged 18-30 years in good health and CMV-seronegative.

The chain links TRBV7-2 to TRBJ2-7; D perhaps matches TRBD2 (5 bases). The ends were cut back, 3 bases at V and 5 bases at J, with 17 bases in the middle. Germline V lookup: CDR1 SGHTA, CDR2 FQGNSA. The CDR3 is made up of 15 amino acids. The CDR3 loop is CASSFRVGVLNEQYF. CDR3 sequence (DNA): TGTGCCAGCAGCTTTAGGGTCGGGGTTCTCAACGAGCAGTACTTC.

The chain has TRBV6-5 and TRBJ1-5; D is uncertain. Trimming took 7 bases from V and 3 from J, leaving 16 bases between them. The CDR3 sequence is 15 residues long. The germline V gene encodes CDR1 MNHEY and CDR2 SVGAGI. The CDR3 DNA is TGTGCCAGCACCTCTCTAGCAGAGGTCAATCAGCCCCAGCATTTT. It specifies CASTSLAEVNQPQHF.

Only a few counts were recorded for this clone. The rearrangement uses TRBV29-1 and TRBJ2-1; TRBD1 aligns across 10 bases. The germline gives CDR1 SQVTM, CDR2 ANQGSEA. The length of the CDR3 is 14 residues. V gave up 7 bases and J gave up 7 bases; unmatched junction bases: 10. This chain's CDR3 is CSAPWDRGANEQFF. CDR3 nucleotide sequence: TGCAGCGCTCCATGGGACAGGGGAGCGAATGAGCAGTTCTTC.

The rearrangement links TRBV7-3 to TRBJ2-3; 7 bases map to TRBD2. Trimming at V came to 1 base and at J to 2 bases, leaving 6 bases not matched to a gene. The CDR3 has 16 amino acids. Per germline, CDR1 SGHTA and CDR2 FQGTGA. CDR3 protein: CASSLSGGDSTDTQYF. In DNA form, the CDR3 reads TGTGCCAGCAGCTTAAGTGGGGGGGACTCCACAGATACGCAGTATTTT.

The chain couples TRBV2 to TRBJ1-1; D unresolved. From germline, CDR1 is SNHLY and CDR2 FYNNEI. V was trimmed by 6 bases and J by 0 bases, leaving 11 bases between them. There are 14 residues in the CDR3. The CDR3 region has the DNA TGTGCCAGCAGGCGAACAGTATTGAACACTGAAGCTTTCTTT. Its translation is CASRRTVLNTEAFF.

This clone has a handful of counts. This rearrangement joins TRBV7-6 to TRBJ2-7, with TRBD1 matching 9 bases. Unmatched junction bases numbered 6, after V lost 5 bases and J lost 4 bases. From germline, CDR1 is SGHVS and CDR2 FNYEAQ. The CDR3 has 14 residues. The CDR3 DNA is TGTGCCAGCAGCAAAGACAGGGGGGGGTACGAGCAGTACTTC. Translated, it gives CASSKDRGGYEQYF. Together with reference TRBV7-6 and TRBJ2-7, the CDR3 gives the full variable domain: GAGVSQSPRYKVTKRGQDVALRCDPISGHVSLYWYRQALGQGPEFLTYFNYEAQQDKSGLPNDRFSAERPEGSISTLTIQRTEQRDSAMYRCASSKDRGGYEQYFGPGTRLTVT.

The chain couples TRBV29-1 to TRBJ1-1, with D hard to call. Germline lookup yields CDR1 SQVTM and CDR2 ANQGSEA. This CDR3 has 13 residues. Deletions cut 4 bases from V and 7 bases from J, with 16 bases between. The CDR3 sequence: CSVAPPGRDEAFF. The CDR3 DNA follows: TGCAGCGTTGCCCCCCCTGGGAGGGATGAAGCTTTCTTT.

The chain is built from TRBV27 and TRBJ2-2; D perhaps matches TRBD1 (6 bases). CDR1 is MNHEY and CDR2 is SMNVEV in the germline V gene (reference sequence). With 0 bases removed from V and 8 bases from J, the gap between germline ends came to 7 bases. The CDR3 runs to 13 residues. The CDR3 reads CASSLSTGGELFF. The CDR3 DNA follows: TGTGCCAGCAGTTTATCGACAGGAGGGGAGCTGTTTTTT.

This clone was seen a single time. The chain employs TRBV2 and TRBJ2-1, with 8 bases identical to TRBD2. Germline V gene lookup returns CDR1 SNHLY and CDR2 FYNNEI. Losses at the gene ends were 3 bases for V and 9 bases for J; bases not matched to a gene: 10. There are 15 residues in the CDR3. CDR3 coding DNA: TGTGCCAGCAGTGACTCCGCGGGGGGTCCGGGTGAGCAGTTCTTC. It translates to CASSDSAGGPGEQFF.

This clone is a singleton in its sample. The rearrangement links TRBV19 to TRBJ2-3, with D hard to call. This CDR3 contains 12 residues. Trimming cost V 4 bases and J 8 bases, with 10 bases left between them. Germline CDR1 and CDR2: LNHDA and SQIVND (reference sequence). The CDR3 nucleotides are TGTGCCAGTAGTAAGAACTCTCCTACGCAGTATTTT. It translates to CASSKNSPTQYF.

The V gene is TRBV9, the J gene TRBJ1-3; the D gene is possibly TRBD1 (5 bases). Germline V CDR1 and CDR2: SGDLS, YYNGEE. The CDR3 loop spans 16 amino acids. Trimming shortened V by 6 bases and J by 3 bases, and 19 bases separated the two germline ends. The CDR3 sequence: CASTLEERGRGNTIYF. For the CDR3, the DNA is TGTGCCAGCACCCTAGAGGAAAGGGGCCGTGGAAACACCATATATTTT.

The chain joins TRBV2 to TRBJ1-1, with 7 bases matching TRBD1. The trim removed 5 bases at V and 3 bases at J, leaving 27 bases unmatched. In germline, CDR1 is SNHLY, CDR2 FYNNEI. The CDR3 spans 21 residues. CDR3 in DNA: TGTGCCAGCAGTCCTAGGTGGGGGACAGAAGCCTTAAGGTCGGTCTACACTGAAGCTTTCTTT. Translated, it gives CASSPRWGTEALRSVYTEAFF.

Turning to this clone: It is likely a read error, because the conserved phenylalanine at the end of the CDR3 is missing. The chain recombines TRBV18 with TRBJ2-7; D may be TRBD1 (5 bases). With 3 bases removed from V and 1 base from J, the gap between germline ends came to 16 bases. This CDR3 is 16 amino acids long. The V gene's germline CDR1 is KGHSH and CDR2 LQKENI. This CDR3 reads CASSPSTGRGSYEQYL. CDR3 bases: TGTGCCAGCTCACCTTCCACAGGCCGCGGTTCCTACGAGCAGTACCTC.

The CDR3 DNA is TGTGCCAGCAGCAATGATAGTAGCAATCAGCCCCAGCATTTT. Amino acids: CASSNDSSNQPQHF. The chain recombines TRBV7-9 with TRBJ1-5; no firm D call. V was shortened by 5 bases and J by 0 bases, with 8 bases between the two germline ends. CDR1 and CDR2 from the germline V gene are SEHNR and FQNEAQ (reference sequence). This CDR3 is 14 amino acids long.

This chain joins TRBV12-5 and TRBJ2-1; weak D call: TRBD2 (5 bases). The CDR3 is 12 amino acids. The germline CDR1 and CDR2 sequences are LGHNT and FRNRAP. V was trimmed by 0 bases and J by 13 bases, leaving 10 bases between them. The CDR3 region is CASGLVPSGQFF. As DNA, the CDR3 is TGTGCTAGTGGTTTGGTACCGAGCGGCCAGTTCTTC.

V usage is TRBV13 and J usage is TRBJ2-5; possible D gene TRBD1, 6 bases. Per germline, CDR1 PRHDT and CDR2 FYEKMQ (reference sequence). This CDR3 contains 15 residues. Trimming left V 2 bases short and J 1 base short, with 11 bases between. In DNA, the CDR3 is TGTGCCAGCAGCTTATGGGACACCATCCAAGAGACCCAGTACTTC. Its translation is CASSLWDTIQETQYF.

The rearrangement joins TRBV10-3 to TRBJ1-6; TRBD1 agrees at 7 bases. Germline V lookup: CDR1 ENHRY, CDR2 SYGVKD. The CDR3 loop spans 15 amino acids. The J segment lost 7 bases and the V segment lost 2 bases, leaving 5 bases of the junction unmatched. CDR3 coding DNA: TGTGCCATCAGTGAGGAGACAGGGAAAAATTCACCCCTCCACTTT. Translated, it gives CAISEETGKNSPLHF.

The J gene is TRBJ2-1, the V gene TRBV15; TRBD2 might be the D (7 bases). Germline V gene data show CDR1 as LNHNV and CDR2 as YYDKDF (reference sequence). Deletions cut 3 bases from V and 2 bases from J, with 11 bases between. The CDR3 contains 15 residues. The CDR3 DNA reads TGTGCCACCAGCAGTAGGGGGGGGGCCTACAATGAGCAGTTCTTC. Protein sequence: CATSSRGGAYNEQFF.

This chain links TRBV4-3 with TRBJ1-2; maybe TRBD1 (5 bases). Germline loops: CDR1 LGHNA, CDR2 YSLEER. The CDR3 is made up of 12 amino acids. V was trimmed by 4 bases and J by 8 bases, leaving 11 bases between them. CDR3 in DNA: TGCGCCAGCAGCCCCCCCGGGGGAGGCTACACCTTC. It translates to CASSPPGGGYTF.

This rearrangement joins TRBV29-1 to TRBJ1-2, with D possibly being TRBD1 (5 bases). V lost 0 bases, J lost 8 bases, and 19 bases lay in between. Germline loops: CDR1 SQVTM, CDR2 ANQGSEA. The CDR3 runs 15 residues. In nucleotides, the CDR3 is TGCAGCGTTGAAGATCAGGGCACCGTTTTAAACGGCTACACCTTC. Its translation is CSVEDQGTVLNGYTF.

This chain joins TRBV10-3 and TRBJ2-3; D possibly corresponds to TRBD2 (5 bases). Germline loops: CDR1 ENHRY, CDR2 SYGVKD. CDR3 length equals 16 residues. V lost 0 bases to trimming and J lost 1 base, with 11 bases between them. CDR3 amino acids: CAISESSGPGTDTQYF. In nucleotides, the CDR3 is TGTGCCATCAGTGAGTCGAGCGGACCTGGCACAGATACGCAGTATTTT.

The genes are TRBV6-1 and TRBJ1-1, with a tentative D call TRBD1 (5 bases). Germline CDR1 reads MNHNS; CDR2 reads SASEGT. The CDR3 runs to 12 residues. Between the trimmed V and J ends, which lost 6 bases and 11 bases, there was a span of 16 bases. DNA of the CDR3: TGTGCCAGCAGGCTCCTGGGACTGGCGGCTTTCTTT. Its protein is CASRLLGLAAFF.

The V and J genes are TRBV5-6 and TRBJ1-1; no reliable D call. Germline CDR1 reads SGHDT; CDR2 reads YYEEEE. The length of the CDR3 is 13 residues. V lost 7 bases to trimming and J lost 1 base, with 11 bases between them. The CDR3 region has the DNA TGTGCCAGCCAAAGGAACAGGAACACTGAAGCTTTCTTT. Residues: CASQRNRNTEAFF.

This clone was seen a handful of times. The genes are TRBV5-6 and TRBJ2-1; TRBD1 agrees at 7 bases. The CDR3 length is 15 residues. V lost 5 bases to trimming and J lost 0 bases; unmatched junction nucleotides: 5. The germline gives CDR1 SGHDT, CDR2 YYEEEE. CDR3 DNA: TGTGCCAGCAGGGAACAGGGGAGCTCCTACAATGAGCAGTTCTTC. This encodes CASREQGSSYNEQFF.

This clone was observed a handful of times. The chain carries TRBV15 and TRBJ2-2, with a tentative D call TRBD1 (6 bases). Trimming cost V 0 bases and J 8 bases, with 16 bases left between them. CDR1 and CDR2 (germline): LNHNV, YYDKDF (reference sequence). The CDR3 runs 16 residues. The CDR3 DNA follows: TGTGCCACCAGCAGAGATCCTAAGGGGGTCAGGGGGGAGCTGTTTTTT. Translated, it gives CATSRDPKGVRGELFF.